The present entry profiles one T cell receptor beta chain with its context. The antigen is not known. The data are from a study of OX40 agonist ivuxolimab in advanced cancers. Across the whole study: Patients were given ivuxolimab, an antibody that agonizes OX40 (CD134). Patients were treated with intravenous ivuxolimab, dosed at 0.01 to 10 mg/kg and infused every 2 weeks. Two patients with cutaneous melanoma and one with hepatocellular carcinoma, three in total, showed partial responses.

The data were produced by immunoSEQ multiplex PCR, yet TCRdb's version contains in-frame clones alone and is incomplete. The sample lists tens of thousands of clones, nearly 95% occurring once. The CDR3 extends over 15 amino acids. Germline loops: CDR1 MGHRA, CDR2 YSYEKL. V lost 4 bases and J lost 4; bases outside the gene matches: 6. Whole-study results and caveats: Fewer expanded clones were found on average in CD4+ than in CD8+ T cells.

The chain carries TRBV4-1 and TRBJ2-7, with 11 nucleotides matching TRBD2. This sample comprised CD4+ or CD8+ T cells sorted from blood, obtained in a trial of the OX40 agonist ivuxolimab. This receptor was identified in an adult with an advanced solid tumor such as melanoma, head and neck, liver or kidney cancer. CDR3 protein: CASSPTSGNSYEQYF. CDR3 nucleotide sequence: TGCGCCAGCAGCCCGACTAGCGGGAATAGTTACGAGCAGTACTTC.